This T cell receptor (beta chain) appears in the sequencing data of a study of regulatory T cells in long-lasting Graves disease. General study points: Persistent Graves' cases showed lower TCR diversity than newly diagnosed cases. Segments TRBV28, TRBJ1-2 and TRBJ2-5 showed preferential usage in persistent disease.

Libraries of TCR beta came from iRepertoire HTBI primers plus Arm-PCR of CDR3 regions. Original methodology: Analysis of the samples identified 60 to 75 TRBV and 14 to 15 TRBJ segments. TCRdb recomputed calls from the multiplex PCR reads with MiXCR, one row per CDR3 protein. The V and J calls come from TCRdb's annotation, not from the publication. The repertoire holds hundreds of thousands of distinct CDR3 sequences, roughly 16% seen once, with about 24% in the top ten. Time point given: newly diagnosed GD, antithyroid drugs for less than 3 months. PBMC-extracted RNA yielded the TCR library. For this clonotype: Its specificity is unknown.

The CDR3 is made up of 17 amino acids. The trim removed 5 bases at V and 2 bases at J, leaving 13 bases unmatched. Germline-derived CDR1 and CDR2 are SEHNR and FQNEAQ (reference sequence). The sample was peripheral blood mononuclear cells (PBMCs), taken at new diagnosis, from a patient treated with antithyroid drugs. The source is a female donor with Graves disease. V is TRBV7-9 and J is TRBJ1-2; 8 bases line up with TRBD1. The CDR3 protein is CASSARAPRDRNYGYTF. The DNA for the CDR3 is TGTGCCAGCAGCGCACGAGCCCCCAGGGACAGGAACTATGGCTACACCTTC.